This TCR beta chain was observed in a study of T cell changes during pregnancy in multiple sclerosis. The CDR3 is made up of 20 amino acids. CDR1 and CDR2 from the germline V gene are LGHNA and YSLEER. V shed 0 bases, J shed 0 bases, and the junction held 10 bases outside the gene matches. TCRdb's table, derived via immunoSEQ multiplex PCR, lists solely in-frame clones and lacks some. This sample carries tens of thousands of clones, just over 90% of them seen once, and the ten largest clones take around 4.8%. This TCR was sampled from a female donor in good health, enrolled as a control in a pregnancy study. The sample consisted of peripheral blood, taken in the first trimester of pregnancy. The J gene is TRBJ2-1, the V gene TRBV4-3; 11 nucleotides agree with TRBD2. CDR3 DNA sequence: TGCGCCAGCAGCCAAGATAGCGGGCTAGCGGGGGGTGTCTCCTACAATGAGCAGTTCTTC. Translated, it gives CASSQDSGLAGGVSYNEQFF.